The source of this T cell receptor (beta chain) is a study of blood T cell repertoires in COVID-19. Recovered status in Cohort 3 required two negative PCRs, clearance, or symptom resolution. The germline CDR1 and CDR2 sequences are SGHTA and FQGTGA. The length of the CDR3 is 14 residues. Trimming removed 4 bases from V and 6 bases from J; junction bases left unmatched: 8. Per the authors' pipeline: Amplified reference gene primers provided the basis for estimating nucleated cell counts. Assay used: immunoSEQ multiplex PCR; TCRdb lists only in-frame clones, some missing. The V and J calls and clone size come from that table; D and trimming were worked out from the DNA. The sample comprises approximately 300,000 clones, more than 90% of which are singletons, and about 18% rests with the top ten. Only one count was recorded for this clone.

Source material: PBMCs or T cells enriched from blood (not recorded which). The TCR sequence derives from a woman in her 30s who had recovered from COVID-19. This chain links TRBV7-3 with TRBJ2-7, with 8 bases identical to TRBD2. CDR3 protein: CASSSGLDGAEQYF. In nucleotides, the CDR3 is TGTGCCAGCAGCTCGGGACTAGACGGGGCCGAGCAGTACTTC. Based on the CDR3 plus reference TRBV7-3 and TRBJ2-7, the full variable domain is GAGVSQTPSNKVTEKGKYVELRCDPISGHTALYWYRQSLGQGPEFLIYFQGTGAADDSGLPNDRFFAVRPEGSVSTLKIQRTERGDSAVYLCASSSGLDGAEQYFGPGTRLTVT.